The clone carrying this TCR beta chain was counted ten times or more. This specimen comes from a study of T-cell reconstitution after alpha-beta-depleted transplantation in children. The length of the CDR3 is 15 residues. CDR1 and CDR2 (germline): ENHRY, SYGVKD. V lost 3 bases to trimming and J lost 0 bases; unmatched junction nucleotides: 5. The TCRbeta library incorporated unique molecular identifiers. TCRdb reprocessed the PCR reads with MiXCR, giving one entry per CDR3 protein. The sample includes about 240,000 distinct CDR3 sequences, approximately 12% of them seen just once. The source was PBMCs from the stem cell graft donor, collected from the stem cell graft. The rearrangement links TRBV10-3 to TRBJ2-7, with 7 bases matching TRBD2. This sequence originates from a human donor who donated a stem cell graft to a child with acute lymphoblastic leukemia. The DNA for the CDR3 is TGTGCCATCAGTGACTCGGGGGGACCCTCCTACGAGCAGTACTTC. Translation: CAISDSGGPSYEQYF.